The entry below describes one T cell receptor (beta chain). Data came from immunoSEQ multiplex PCR; TCRdb stores just in-frame clones and leaves some out. Of more than 250,000 clones in the sample, approximately 88% were seen once. These data belong to a study of blood T cell repertoires in COVID-19. Trimming took 3 bases from V and 2 from J, leaving 11 bases between them. Germline-derived CDR1 and CDR2 are LNHDA and SQIVND (reference sequence). This CDR3 region has 14 residues. Material for sequencing was peripheral blood. The sequence derives from a human donor in a cohort sampled during active COVID-19. The V gene is TRBV19, the J gene TRBJ2-7; the D is unclear. CDR3 protein: CASSMNFFAYEQYF. As DNA, the CDR3 is TGTGCCAGTAGTATGAACTTTTTTGCCTACGAGCAGTACTTC. Full variable domain (missing parts from reference TRBV19 and TRBJ2-7): DGGITQSPKYLFRKEGQNVTLSCEQNLNHDAMYWYRQDPGQGLRLIYYSQIVNDFQKGDIAEGYSVSREKKESFPLTVTSAQKNPTAFYLCASSMNFFAYEQYFGPGTRLTVT.